This T cell receptor beta chain appears in the sequencing data of a study of OX40 agonist ivuxolimab in advanced cancers. Sequenced by immunoSEQ multiplex PCR; TCRdb stores in-frame clones only, minus some. Here the sample spans more than 50,000 clones, around 90% being singletons. Study outcomes and limitations: Relative to CD4+ cells, CD8+ T cells on average had more expanded clones.

A note on this clone: The antigen is not known.

The CDR3 spans 14 residues. The junction had 5 bases not matched to a gene; V was cut back by 3 bases and J by 7 bases. Germline V gene lookup returns CDR1 SGDLS and CDR2 YYNGEE. The sequencing here drew on CD4+ or CD8+ T cells sorted from blood, taken in a trial of the OX40 agonist ivuxolimab. This rearrangement joins TRBV9 to TRBJ2-2, with 8 bases matching TRBD1. This receptor was identified in an adult with an advanced solid tumor such as melanoma, head and neck, liver or kidney cancer. The CDR3 loop reads CASSAGTGRGELFF. CDR3 nucleotides: TGTGCCAGCAGCGCCGGGACAGGACGCGGGGAGCTGTTTTTT.